Shown below are 25 T cell receptor beta chains from a single sample sequenced in a study of blood T cell repertoires in COVID-19. Repertoires were generated with immunoSEQ multiplex PCR, while TCRdb's copy carries only in-frame clones and drops some. The data contain under 300,000 clones, 70% to 90% of them singletons. Material: peripheral blood. All receptors derive from a middle-aged man with acute or convalescent COVID-19.

This clone was found a few times. The rearrangement joins TRBV19 to TRBJ2-7; TRBD1 might be the D (8 bases). The V end was cut by 6 bases, the J end by 3 bases, with 15 bases between. Germline values: CDR1 LNHDA, CDR2 SQIVND (reference sequence). The CDR3 is 14 amino acids. As DNA, the CDR3 is TGTGCCAGTAGGGGAAACAGGGGGGGCTACGAGCAGTACTTC. It is translated as CASRGNRGGYEQYF.

The chain couples TRBV5-4 to TRBJ2-4, with D possibly matching TRBD1 (6 bases). Trimming removed 4 bases at V and 2 bases at J, with 13 bases between. CDR1 and CDR2 from the germline V gene are SGHNT and YYREEE (reference sequence). CDR3 length equals 15 residues. The CDR3 coding sequence is TGTGCCAGCAGCACGTCGGACAGCACCAAAAACATTCAGTACTTC. It yields the protein CASSTSDSTKNIQYF. The entire variable domain, with the rest obtained from reference TRBV5-4 and TRBJ2-4, is as follows: ETGVTQSPTHLIKTRGQQVTLRCSSQSGHNTVSWYQQALGQGPQFIFQYYREEENGRGNFPPRFSGLQFPNYSSELNVNALELDDSALYLCASSTSDSTKNIQYFGAGTRLSVL.

The CDR3 is CASSDQMLRVPSEETQYF. CDR3 bases: TGTGCCAGCTCCGACCAAATGCTCCGGGTCCCATCGGAAGAGACCCAGTACTTC. The chain uses TRBV18 and TRBJ2-5; D gene unclear. Deletions cut 6 bases from V and 3 bases from J, with 26 bases between. The CDR3 runs to 18 residues. The germline CDR1 and CDR2 sequences are KGHSH and LQKENI. Variable domain in full (rest from reference TRBV18 and TRBJ2-5): NAGVMQNPRHLVRRRGQEARLRCSPMKGHSHVYWYRQLPEEGLKFMVYLQKENIIDESGMPKERFSAEFPKEGPSILRIQQVVRGDSAAYFCASSDQMLRVPSEETQYFGPGTRLLVL.

This chain connects TRBV6-5 to TRBJ2-2, with 8 positions matching TRBD1. V trimming: 10 bases; J trimming: 4 bases; junction bases outside the gene matches: 11. The CDR3 extends over 15 amino acids. Germline V gives CDR1 MNHEY, CDR2 SVGAGI. The CDR3 sequence: CATPSRTGPTGELFF. The CDR3 coding sequence is TGTGCCACCCCCTCCCGGACAGGGCCCACCGGGGAGCTGTTTTTT.

This clone is a singleton in its sample. The J gene is TRBJ2-3, the V gene TRBV15; TRBD1 aligns across 10 bases. CDR3 length: 13 amino acids. CDR1 and CDR2 (germline): LNHNV, YYDKDF (reference sequence). After removal of 8 bases from V and 5 bases from J, the junction contained 4 bases not matched to a gene. CDR3 amino acids: CATGQGGRDTQYF. CDR3 DNA: TGTGCCACCGGACAGGGGGGGCGAGATACGCAGTATTTT.

This clone appeared a single time. The chain's CDR3 is CATSRDHVGTGTRYRVGYTF. In nucleotides, the CDR3 is TGTGCCACCAGCAGAGATCATGTTGGGACAGGGACCAGGTATCGGGTTGGCTACACCTTC. V and J are TRBV15 and TRBJ1-2; 9 bases are a match to TRBD1. V shed 0 bases and J 7 bases; nucleotides not matched to a gene: 21. This CDR3 is built from 20 residues. CDR1 and CDR2 (germline): LNHNV, YYDKDF (reference sequence).

The chain uses TRBV29-1 and TRBJ2-1; 9 bases fit TRBD1. The CDR3 totals 13 residues. The V and J ends lost 7 bases and 8 bases, in that order; junction bases with no gene match: 9. Per the germline V gene, CDR1 is SQVTM and CDR2 is ANQGSEA. Here the CDR3 reads CSESRDRVHEQFF. The CDR3 nucleotides are TGCAGCGAGTCCCGGGACAGGGTCCATGAGCAGTTCTTC.

There are a few counts of this clone. This sequence joins TRBV12-3 or TRBV12-4 and TRBJ2-2; D not certain. The CDR3 totals 12 residues. With 10 bases removed from V and 4 bases from J, the gap between germline ends came to 10 bases. CDR3 bases: TGTGCCATGCAGGAAGGCACCGGGGAGCTGTTTTTT. This codes for CAMQEGTGELFF.

The chain joins TRBV6-6 to TRBJ1-5, with TRBD1 matching over 7 bases. Germline V gene lookup returns CDR1 MNHNY and CDR2 SVGAGI (reference sequence). V shed 2 bases and J 11 bases; nucleotides not matched to a gene: 15. The CDR3 has 16 residues. The CDR3 protein is CASSYPSDRNLRSQHF. The CDR3 nucleotides read TGTGCCAGCAGTTACCCCTCGGACAGGAATCTTCGGTCCCAGCATTTT.

The chain uses TRBV7-9 and TRBJ1-3, with D tentatively TRBD1 (6 bases). This CDR3 spans 16 amino acids. V lost 5 bases and J lost 0, with 14 bases in between. Per germline, CDR1 SEHNR and CDR2 FQNEAQ (reference sequence). The DNA for the CDR3 is TGTGCCAGCAGCGCTAATGGGGGCGGCTCTGGAAACACCATATATTTT. The encoded protein is CASSANGGGSGNTIYF. The entire variable domain, with the rest obtained from reference TRBV7-9 and TRBJ1-3, is as follows: DTGVSQNPRHKITKRGQNVTFRCDPISEHNRLYWYRQTLGQGPEFLTYFQNEAQLEKSRLLSDRFSAERPKGSFSTLEIQRTEQGDSAMYLCASSANGGGSGNTIYFGEGSWLTVV.

The chain combines TRBV27 with TRBJ2-7; a weak D match, TRBD2 (6 bases). The length of the CDR3 is 12 residues. V was trimmed by 3 bases and J by 7 bases, leaving 10 bases between them. In germline, CDR1 is MNHEY, CDR2 SMNVEV (reference sequence). CDR3 bases: TGTGCCAGCAGTTTTTCGGGGAGGGAGCAGTACTTC. Its translation is CASSFSGREQYF.

As to this clone: At the DNA level, this CDR3 is encoded by other sequences in the same sample as well. CDR3 sequence: CASSLRLAGAYNEQFF. CDR3 DNA sequence: TGTGCCAGCAGTTTAAGGTTAGCGGGGGCCTACAATGAGCAGTTCTTC. The rearrangement links TRBV27 to TRBJ2-1; 9 bases are shared with TRBD2. This CDR3 has 16 amino acids. V was clipped by 2 bases and J by 2 bases; unmatched bases: 4. Germline V gives CDR1 MNHEY, CDR2 SMNVEV (reference sequence).

The V gene is TRBV30, the J gene TRBJ2-5, with D hard to call. V was pared by 2 bases and J by 2 bases, with 6 bases between. Germline assignment: CDR1 GTSNPN and CDR2 SVGIG (reference sequence). This CDR3 comprises 12 residues. The CDR3 DNA reads as TGTGCCTGGAGTCCCAGGCAAGAGACCCAGTACTTC. It encodes CAWSPRQETQYF.

The chain recombines TRBV5-1 with TRBJ2-7; 9 positions agree with TRBD1. V trimming: 4 bases; J trimming: 3 bases; junction bases outside the gene matches: 8. The CDR3 consists of 15 residues. Germline CDR1 and CDR2: SGHRS and YFSETQ. CDR3 DNA sequence: TGCGCCAGCAGCCCACGGACAGGGGACTTCTACGAGCAGTACTTC. Amino acids: CASSPRTGDFYEQYF.

The V gene is TRBV30, the J gene TRBJ1-5; 7 positions agree with TRBD1. Germline CDR1 and CDR2: GTSNPN and SVGIG (reference sequence). The CDR3 extends over 14 amino acids. V shed 3 bases and J 1 base; nucleotides not matched to a gene: 3. The CDR3 protein is CAWSSRGSNQPQHF. CDR3 coding DNA: TGTGCCTGGAGCAGCAGGGGGAGCAATCAGCCCCAGCATTTT.

The sample holds a few counts of this clone. The J gene is TRBJ1-5, the V gene TRBV7-6; D unclear. V lost 5 bases and J 0 bases, leaving 11 bases between the germline ends. The germline gives CDR1 SGHVS, CDR2 FNYEAQ. There are 15 residues in the CDR3. In DNA form, the CDR3 reads TGTGCCAGCAGCCTCGGTATGAATAGCAATCAGCCCCAGCATTTT. Translated: CASSLGMNSNQPQHF. Full variable domain (missing parts from reference TRBV7-6 and TRBJ1-5): GAGVSQSPRYKVTKRGQDVALRCDPISGHVSLYWYRQALGQGPEFLTYFNYEAQQDKSGLPNDRFSAERPEGSISTLTIQRTEQRDSAMYRCASSLGMNSNQPQHFGDGTRLSIL.

This chain uses TRBV2 with TRBJ1-2; weak D call: TRBD1 (5 bases). This CDR3 has 15 residues. V was trimmed by 6 bases and J by 7 bases, leaving 21 bases between them. CDR1 is SNHLY and CDR2 is FYNNEI in the germline V gene. The CDR3 loop is CASSSVGGTLSGYTF. Here the CDR3 DNA reads TGTGCCAGCAGCTCCGTGGGGGGAACTCTATCTGGCTACACCTTC.

The rearrangement links TRBV11-3 to TRBJ2-5; the D is unclear. The germline V and J ends were trimmed by 1 base and 0 bases, with 6 bases remaining between them. CDR1 and CDR2 (germline): SGHNT, YENEEA. The CDR3 has 14 amino acids. The CDR3 bases are TGTGCCAGCAGCTTAGGCAACAACCAAGAGACCCAGTACTTC. Residues: CASSLGNNQETQYF.

V and J are TRBV19 and TRBJ1-5; possible D gene TRBD1, 5 bases. The germline gives CDR1 LNHDA, CDR2 SQIVND (reference sequence). The CDR3 loop spans 14 amino acids. Trimming stripped 6 bases from V and 2 bases from J, with 11 bases between. The CDR3 sequence: CASRSGGGNQPQHF. The CDR3 DNA sequence: TGTGCCAGTAGATCCGGGGGGGGCAATCAGCCCCAGCATTTT.

This chain connects TRBV11-2 to TRBJ2-7, with D hard to call. Germline CDR1 reads SGHAT; CDR2 reads FQNNGV. This CDR3 comprises 12 residues. The V and J ends lost 5 bases and 7 bases respectively, with 12 bases between them. The CDR3 loop reads CASSPRHGEQYF. CDR3 sequence (DNA): TGTGCCAGCAGCCCCAGACATGGGGAGCAGTACTTC.

The gene calls are TRBV9 and TRBJ2-2; D is uncertain. V dropped 0 bases and J dropped 6 bases, with 3 bases sitting between them. CDR1 and CDR2 from the germline V gene are SGDLS and YYNGEE. CDR3 length: 12 amino acids. DNA of the CDR3: TGTGCCAGCAGCGTAGCGTCCGGGGAGCTGTTTTTT. Protein: CASSVASGELFF.

The chain has TRBV29-1 and TRBJ1-4; D remains unclear. Trimming left V 4 bases short and J 10 bases short, with 16 bases between. This CDR3 is built from 13 residues. Germline lookup yields CDR1 SQVTM and CDR2 ANQGSEA. CDR3 sequence (DNA): TGCAGCGTTGGACGGCTCTACGAGGGAAAACTGTTTTTT. As protein: CSVGRLYEGKLFF.

V is TRBV9 and J is TRBJ1-2; 12 bases agree with TRBD1. The CDR3 runs to 14 residues. J was trimmed by 6 bases and V by 4 bases; bases with no gene match: 4. The germline V gene encodes CDR1 SGDLS and CDR2 YYNGEE. The CDR3: CASSPGQGAHGYTF. CDR3 nucleotide sequence: TGTGCCAGCAGCCCGGGACAGGGGGCACATGGCTACACCTTC.

This chain joins TRBV7-2 and TRBJ1-3, with D tentatively TRBD1 (6 bases). The CDR3 consists of 15 residues. V was clipped by 2 bases and J by 2 bases, with 10 bases between them. CDR1 SGHTA and CDR2 FQGNSA come from the germline V gene. The CDR3 here is CASSLFQGPGNTIYF. The CDR3 nucleotides read TGTGCCAGCAGCTTATTTCAGGGGCCTGGAAACACCATATATTTT.

The V and J genes are TRBV12-2 and TRBJ2-7; the tabulated D call, TRBD2, remains unverified against the DNA. TRBV12-2 counts as a pseudogene. This CDR3 comprises 14 residues. In DNA, the CDR3 is TGTGCAAGTCGCCCTCCCGGGGGGTCCTACGAGCAGTACTTC. Residues: CASRPPGGSYEQYF.